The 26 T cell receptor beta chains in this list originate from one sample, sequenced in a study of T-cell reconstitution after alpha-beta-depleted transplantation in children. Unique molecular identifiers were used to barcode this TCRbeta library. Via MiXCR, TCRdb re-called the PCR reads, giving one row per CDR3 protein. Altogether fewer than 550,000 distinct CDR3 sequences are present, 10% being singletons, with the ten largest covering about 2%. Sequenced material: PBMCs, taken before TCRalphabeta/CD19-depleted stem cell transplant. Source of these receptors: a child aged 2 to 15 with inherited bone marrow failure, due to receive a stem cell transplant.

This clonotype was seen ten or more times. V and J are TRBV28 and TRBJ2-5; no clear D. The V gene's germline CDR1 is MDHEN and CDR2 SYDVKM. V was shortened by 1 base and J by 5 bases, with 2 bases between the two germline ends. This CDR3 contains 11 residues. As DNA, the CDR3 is TGTGCCAGCAGTTTATTTGAGACCCAGTACTTC. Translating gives CASSLFETQYF.

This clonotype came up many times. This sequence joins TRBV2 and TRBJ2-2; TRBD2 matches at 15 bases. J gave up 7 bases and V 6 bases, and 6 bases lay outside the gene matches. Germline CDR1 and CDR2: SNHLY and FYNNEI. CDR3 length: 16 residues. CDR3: CASRRTSGRAGGELFF. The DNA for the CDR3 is TGTGCCAGCAGACGGACTAGCGGGAGGGCCGGCGGGGAGCTGTTTTTT.

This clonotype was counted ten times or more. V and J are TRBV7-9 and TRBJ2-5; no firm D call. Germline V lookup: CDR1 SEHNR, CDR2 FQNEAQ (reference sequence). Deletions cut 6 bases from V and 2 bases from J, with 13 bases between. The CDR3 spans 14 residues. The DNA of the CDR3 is TGTGCCAGCAGAAGCAGACGGAAACAAGAGACCCAGTACTTC. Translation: CASRSRRKQETQYF.

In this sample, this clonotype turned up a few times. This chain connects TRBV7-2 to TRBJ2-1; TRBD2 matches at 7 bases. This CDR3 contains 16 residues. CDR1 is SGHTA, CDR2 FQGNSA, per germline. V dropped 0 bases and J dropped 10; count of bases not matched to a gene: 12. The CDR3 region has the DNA TGTGCCAGCAGCTTAGCTGCCGGGAGGATCGTGAACGAGCAGTTCTTC. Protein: CASSLAAGRIVNEQFF.

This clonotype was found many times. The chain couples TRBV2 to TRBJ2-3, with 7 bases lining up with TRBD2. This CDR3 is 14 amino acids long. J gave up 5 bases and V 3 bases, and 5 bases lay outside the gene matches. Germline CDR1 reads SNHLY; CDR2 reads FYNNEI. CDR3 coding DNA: TGTGCCAGCAGTGACCAGGGAGGGCAAGATACGCAGTATTTT. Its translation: CASSDQGGQDTQYF.

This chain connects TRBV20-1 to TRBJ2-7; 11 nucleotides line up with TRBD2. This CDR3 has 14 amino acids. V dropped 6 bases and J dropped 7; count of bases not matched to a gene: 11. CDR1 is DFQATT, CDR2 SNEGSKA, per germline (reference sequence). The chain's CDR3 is CSALQIAGGPEQYF. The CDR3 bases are TGCAGTGCCTTACAAATAGCGGGAGGGCCGGAGCAGTACTTC.

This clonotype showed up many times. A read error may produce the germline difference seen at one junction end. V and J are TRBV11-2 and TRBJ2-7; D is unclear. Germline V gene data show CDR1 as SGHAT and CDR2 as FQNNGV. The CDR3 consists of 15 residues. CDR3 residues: CASSPYADASYEQYF. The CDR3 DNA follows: TGTGCCAGCAGCCCCTATGCGGACGCGTCCTATGAGCAGTACTTC.

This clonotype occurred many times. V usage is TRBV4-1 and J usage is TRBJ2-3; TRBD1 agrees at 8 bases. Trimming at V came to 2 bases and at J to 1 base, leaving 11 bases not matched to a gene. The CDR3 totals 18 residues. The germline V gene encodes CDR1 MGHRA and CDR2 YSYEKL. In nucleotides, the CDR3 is TGCGCCAGCAGCCAATTCGAGACAGGGGTGGGAGGCACAGATACGCAGTATTTT. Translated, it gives CASSQFETGVGGTDTQYF.

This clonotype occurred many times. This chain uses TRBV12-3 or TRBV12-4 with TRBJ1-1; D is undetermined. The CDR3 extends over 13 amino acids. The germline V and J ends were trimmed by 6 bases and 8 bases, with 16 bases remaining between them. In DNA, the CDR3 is TGTGCCAGCAGCCTAGAGTTGGCCAGGGAAGCTTTCTTT. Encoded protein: CASSLELAREAFF.

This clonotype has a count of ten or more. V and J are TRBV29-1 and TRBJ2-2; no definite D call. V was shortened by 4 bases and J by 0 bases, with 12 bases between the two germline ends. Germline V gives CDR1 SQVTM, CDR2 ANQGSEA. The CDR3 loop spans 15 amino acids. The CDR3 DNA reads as TGCAGCGTTGGCCCAGGCACCGCGAACACCGGGGAGCTGTTTTTT. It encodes CSVGPGTANTGELFF.

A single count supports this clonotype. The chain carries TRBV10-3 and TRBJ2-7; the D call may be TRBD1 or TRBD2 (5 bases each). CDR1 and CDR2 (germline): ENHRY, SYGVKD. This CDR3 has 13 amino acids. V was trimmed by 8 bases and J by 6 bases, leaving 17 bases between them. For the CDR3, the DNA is TGTGCCATCCAAGGACATGGACTCCTCGAGCAGTACTTC. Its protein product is CAIQGHGLLEQYF.

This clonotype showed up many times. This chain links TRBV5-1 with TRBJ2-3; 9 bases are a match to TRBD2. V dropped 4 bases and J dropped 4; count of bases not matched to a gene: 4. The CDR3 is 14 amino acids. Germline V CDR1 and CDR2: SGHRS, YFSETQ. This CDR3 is CASSPGLAADTQYF. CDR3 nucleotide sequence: TGCGCCAGCAGCCCGGGACTAGCTGCAGATACGCAGTATTTT.

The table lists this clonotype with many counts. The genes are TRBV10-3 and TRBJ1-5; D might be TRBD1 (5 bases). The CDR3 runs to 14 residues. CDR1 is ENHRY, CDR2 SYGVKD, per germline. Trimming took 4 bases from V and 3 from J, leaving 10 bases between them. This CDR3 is CAISGGTINQPQHF. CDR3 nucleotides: TGTGCCATCAGTGGGGGGACCATCAATCAGCCCCAGCATTTT.

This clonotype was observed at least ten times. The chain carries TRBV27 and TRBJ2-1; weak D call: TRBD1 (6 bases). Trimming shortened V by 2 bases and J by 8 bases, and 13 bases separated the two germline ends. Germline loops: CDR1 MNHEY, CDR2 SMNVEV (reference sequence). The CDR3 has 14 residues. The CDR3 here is CASSLDPQGHEQFF. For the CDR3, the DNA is TGTGCCAGCAGTTTAGACCCGCAGGGGCATGAGCAGTTCTTC.

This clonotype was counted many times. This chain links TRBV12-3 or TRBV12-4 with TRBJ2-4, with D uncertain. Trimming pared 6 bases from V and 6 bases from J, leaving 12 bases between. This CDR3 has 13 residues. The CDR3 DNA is TGTGCCAGCAGCCAACTCGCTCGAAACATTCAGTACTTC. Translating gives CASSQLARNIQYF.

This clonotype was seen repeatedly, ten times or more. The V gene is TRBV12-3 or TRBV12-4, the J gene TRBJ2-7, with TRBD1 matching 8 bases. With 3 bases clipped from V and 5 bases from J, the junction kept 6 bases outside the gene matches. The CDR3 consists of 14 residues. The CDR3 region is CASSFGGQVHEQYF. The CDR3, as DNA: TGTGCCAGCAGTTTCGGGGGACAGGTCCACGAGCAGTACTTC.

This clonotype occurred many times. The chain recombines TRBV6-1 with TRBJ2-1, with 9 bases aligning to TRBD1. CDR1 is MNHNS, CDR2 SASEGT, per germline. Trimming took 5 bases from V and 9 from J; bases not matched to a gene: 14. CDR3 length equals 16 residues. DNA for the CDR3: TGTGCCAGCAGTCCCGTGGGCGGGACAGGGAGGTCTGAGCAGTTCTTC. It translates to CASSPVGGTGRSEQFF.

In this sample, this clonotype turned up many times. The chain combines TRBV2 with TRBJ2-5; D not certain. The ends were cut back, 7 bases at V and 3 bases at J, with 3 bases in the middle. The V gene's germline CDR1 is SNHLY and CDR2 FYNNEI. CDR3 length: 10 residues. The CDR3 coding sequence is TGTGCCAGCACAGAAGAGACCCAGTACTTC. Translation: CASTEETQYF.

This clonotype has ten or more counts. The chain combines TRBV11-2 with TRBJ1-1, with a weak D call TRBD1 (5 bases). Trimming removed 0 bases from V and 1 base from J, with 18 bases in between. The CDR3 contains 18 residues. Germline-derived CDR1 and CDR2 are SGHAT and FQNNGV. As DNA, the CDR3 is TGTGCCAGCAGCTTAGAGGGAGGGGTCCATCCAGGGAACACTGAAGCTTTCTTT. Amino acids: CASSLEGGVHPGNTEAFF.

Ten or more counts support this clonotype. DNA of the CDR3: TGTGCCAGCAGTTACGGGCAGTTGCAGTTCTTC. Its translation: CASSYGQLQFF. The chain uses TRBV6-5 and TRBJ2-1; D unclear. The CDR3 has 11 amino acids. Trimming left V 2 bases short and J 12 bases short, with 8 bases between. Germline V gene sequence: CDR1 MNHEY, CDR2 SVGAGI.

CDR3 sequence reads: CSAIIGPTSTDTQYF. The DNA for the CDR3 is TGCAGTGCTATAATTGGGCCTACTAGCACAGATACGCAGTATTTT. The chain carries TRBV20-1 and TRBJ2-3; unclear D gene. Germline V gives CDR1 DFQATT, CDR2 SNEGSKA (reference sequence). V was trimmed by 4 bases and J by 0 bases, leaving 14 bases between them. This CDR3 is 15 amino acids long.

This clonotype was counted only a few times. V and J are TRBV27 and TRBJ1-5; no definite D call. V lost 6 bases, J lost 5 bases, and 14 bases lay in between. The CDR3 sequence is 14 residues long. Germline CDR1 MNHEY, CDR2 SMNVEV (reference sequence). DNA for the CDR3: TGTGCCAGCAGCCCTACACTAAAGGATCAGCCCCAGCATTTT. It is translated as CASSPTLKDQPQHF.

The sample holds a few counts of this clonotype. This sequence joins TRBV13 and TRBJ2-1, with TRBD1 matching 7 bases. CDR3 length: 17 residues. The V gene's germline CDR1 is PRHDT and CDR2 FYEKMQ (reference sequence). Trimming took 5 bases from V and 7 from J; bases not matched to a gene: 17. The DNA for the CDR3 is TGTGCCAGCAGCCCTCAGCCGCGGACAGGAGAACCGAATGAGCAGTTCTTC. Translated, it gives CASSPQPRTGEPNEQFF.

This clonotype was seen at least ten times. DNA of the CDR3: TGTGCCAGCAGCGGCGGGACAGGCCCATACAATGAGCAGTTCTTC. Its translation: CASSGGTGPYNEQFF. The rearrangement uses TRBV4-2 and TRBJ2-1; 8 nucleotides align to TRBD1. V shed 5 bases, J shed 4 bases, and the junction held 7 bases outside the gene matches. The germline V gene has CDR1 LGHNA and CDR2 YNFKEQ. The CDR3 is 15 amino acids.

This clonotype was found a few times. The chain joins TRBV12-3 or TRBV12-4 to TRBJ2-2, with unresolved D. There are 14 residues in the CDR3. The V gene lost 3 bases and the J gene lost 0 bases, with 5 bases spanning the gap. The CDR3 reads CASSFISNTGELFF. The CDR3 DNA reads TGTGCCAGCAGTTTCATTTCGAACACCGGGGAGCTGTTTTTT.

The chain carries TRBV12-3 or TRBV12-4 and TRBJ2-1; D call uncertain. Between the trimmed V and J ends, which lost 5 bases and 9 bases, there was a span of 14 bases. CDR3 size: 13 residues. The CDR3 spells CASSPPIGPEQFF. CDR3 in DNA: TGTGCCAGCAGTCCCCCCATTGGACCTGAGCAGTTCTTC.